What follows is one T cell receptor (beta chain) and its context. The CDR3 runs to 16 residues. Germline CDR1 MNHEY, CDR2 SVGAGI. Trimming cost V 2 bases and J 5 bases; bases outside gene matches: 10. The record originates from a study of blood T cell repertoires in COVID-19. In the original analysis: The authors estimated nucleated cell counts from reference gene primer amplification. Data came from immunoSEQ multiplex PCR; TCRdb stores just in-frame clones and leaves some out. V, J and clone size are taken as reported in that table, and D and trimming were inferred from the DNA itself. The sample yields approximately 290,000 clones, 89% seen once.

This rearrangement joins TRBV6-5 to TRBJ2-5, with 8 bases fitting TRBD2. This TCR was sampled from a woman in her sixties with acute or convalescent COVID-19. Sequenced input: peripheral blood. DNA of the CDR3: TGTGCCAGCAGTTACCGGGCCGGGGGGGCCCACGAGACCCAGTACTTC. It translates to CASSYRAGGAHETQYF.